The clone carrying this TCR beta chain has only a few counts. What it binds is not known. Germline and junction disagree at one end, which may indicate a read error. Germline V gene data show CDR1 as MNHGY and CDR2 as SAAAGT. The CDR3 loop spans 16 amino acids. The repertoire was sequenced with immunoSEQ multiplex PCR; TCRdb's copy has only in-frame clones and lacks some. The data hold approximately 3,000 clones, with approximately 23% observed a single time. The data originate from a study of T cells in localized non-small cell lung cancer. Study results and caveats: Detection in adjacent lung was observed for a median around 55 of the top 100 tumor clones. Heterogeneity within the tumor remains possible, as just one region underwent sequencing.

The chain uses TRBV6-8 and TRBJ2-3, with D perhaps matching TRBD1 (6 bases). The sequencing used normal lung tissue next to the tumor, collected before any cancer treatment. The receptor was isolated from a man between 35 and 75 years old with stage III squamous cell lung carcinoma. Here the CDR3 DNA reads TGTGCCAGCAGTGACTCCGCCAGTACAGGGTCAGATACGCAGTATTTT. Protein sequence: CASSDSASTGSDTQYF.